The rows below give T cell receptor beta chains drawn from one sample of a study of blood T cell repertoires in COVID-19. TCRdb's copy holds only in-frame clones and misses some; the assay was immunoSEQ multiplex PCR. The table includes 300,000 or so clones, 70% to 90% detected once. The specimen sequenced was PBMCs or T cells enriched from blood (not recorded which). The origin of the receptors is a woman aged 18-30 years who had recovered from COVID-19. Both conserved end residues are part of each CDR3. The D gene is left open where the match is weak. A clone size is listed for some rows: how often the clone was seen (once, few, many), or a class if it is expanded.

abundance	j_gene	d_gene	v_gene	CDR3aa	CDR3nt
NA	TRBJ1-4	NA	TRBV7-9	CASSRSGFREKLFF	TGTGCCAGCAGCCGCTCCGGGTTCCGCGAAAAACTGTTTTTT
once	TRBJ2-5	TRBD2	TRBV7-9	CASSLGAGGRETQYF	TGTGCCAGCAGCTTGGGAGCGGGAGGTCGAGAGACCCAGTACTTC
NA	TRBJ1-4	NA	TRBV29-1	CSVVGVGEKLFF	TGCAGCGTTGTCGGGGTAGGGGAAAAACTGTTTTTT
NA	TRBJ2-5	NA	TRBV2	CARQTLTGFQETQYF	TGTGCCAGGCAGACCCTCACAGGGTTCCAAGAGACCCAGTACTTC
NA	TRBJ2-5	TRBD1	TRBV4-1	CASSQARTGGQETQYF	TGCGCCAGCAGCCAAGCTAGGACAGGGGGACAAGAGACCCAGTACTTC
NA	TRBJ1-5	NA	TRBV30	CAWSVQYSNQPQHF	TGTGCCTGGAGTGTACAGTATAGCAATCAGCCCCAGCATTTT
NA	TRBJ2-1	NA	TRBV24-1	CATSEGGSRNEQFF	TGTGCCACCAGTGAAGGCGGGTCTAGGAATGAGCAGTTCTTC
NA	TRBJ2-5	TRBD2	TRBV10-1	CASSERGGTQYF	TGCGCCAGCAGTGAACGGGGGGGGACCCAGTACTTC
NA	TRBJ2-1	NA	TRBV4-2	CASSQDYGAGNEQFF	TGTGCCAGCAGCCAAGACTACGGCGCGGGAAATGAGCAGTTCTTC
NA	TRBJ1-1	TRBD1	TRBV12-3/TRBV12-4	CASSGQVTEAFF	TGTGCCAGCAGTGGACAGGTAACTGAAGCTTTCTTT